The 15 T cell receptor beta chains listed next were all sequenced from one sample in a study of identical twins. TCRdb reanalysed the 5' RACE reads using MiXCR and keeps one entry per CDR3 protein. The top ten clones hold just over 7% of a sample with about 300,000 distinct CDR3 sequences, around 12% of them seen once. This same sample was also part of a study on yellow fever vaccine responses in identical twins.

The source material was CD8+ T cells sorted from blood. These receptors all stem from a woman aged 18-30 years in good health.

At least ten counts were recorded for this clonotype. The chain employs TRBV7-9 and TRBJ2-5; no clear D gene. There are 12 residues in the CDR3. V was pared by 3 bases and J by 5 bases, with 7 bases between. Germline assignment: CDR1 SEHNR and CDR2 FQNEAQ (reference sequence). The CDR3 is CASSFLVETQYF. The CDR3, as DNA: TGTGCCAGCAGCTTCTTGGTCGAGACCCAGTACTTC. Combining the CDR3 with reference TRBV7-9 and TRBJ2-5 gives the whole variable domain DTGVSQNPRHKITKRGQNVTFRCDPISEHNRLYWYRQTLGQGPEFLTYFQNEAQLEKSRLLSDRFSAERPKGSFSTLEIQRTEQGDSAMYLCASSFLVETQYFGPGTRLLVL.

A few counts support this clonotype. This chain's CDR3 is CASSLARGATYEQYF. In DNA form, the CDR3 reads TGTGCCAGCAGCTTAGCGCGCGGGGCAACCTACGAGCAGTACTTC. The chain is built from TRBV7-9 and TRBJ2-7, with a tentative D call TRBD2 (6 bases). The CDR3 is made up of 15 amino acids. Trimming shortened V by 0 bases and J by 2 bases, and 11 bases separated the two germline ends. Germline CDR1 reads SEHNR; CDR2 reads FQNEAQ (reference sequence).

The chain uses TRBV11-2 and TRBJ1-4, with TRBD1 identical over 9 bases. Germline trimming cut 5 bases from V and 5 bases from J; bases unmatched to any gene: 6. The CDR3 is made up of 15 amino acids. CDR1 SGHAT and CDR2 FQNNGV come from the germline V gene. CDR3 sequence (DNA): TGTGCCAGCAGCGTGGGGACAGGGTTAAATGAAAAACTGTTTTTT. It yields the protein CASSVGTGLNEKLFF.

The chain links TRBV7-8 to TRBJ2-7, with TRBD2 matching over 7 bases. The germline gives CDR1 SGHVS, CDR2 FQNEAQ. Trimming took 3 bases from V and 1 from J; bases not matched to a gene: 9. This CDR3 region has 16 residues. DNA of the CDR3: TGTGCCAGCAGCTTGTCGCAAACTAGCGAATCCTACGAGCAGTACTTC. It encodes CASSLSQTSESYEQYF.

The rearrangement links TRBV9 to TRBJ2-7, with 7 bases identical to TRBD1. Trimming cost V 0 bases and J 3 bases; bases outside gene matches: 6. Germline CDR1 and CDR2: SGDLS and YYNGEE. The CDR3 has 15 residues. The CDR3 nucleotides read TGTGCCAGCAGCGTAGGGTCGGGACAGCTCTACGAGCAGTACTTC. It encodes CASSVGSGQLYEQYF.

The chain links TRBV7-2 to TRBJ2-7; a possible D gene is TRBD1 (5 bases). Germline CDR1 SGHTA, CDR2 FQGNSA. Trimming cost V 1 base and J 2 bases, with 12 bases left between them. There are 15 residues in the CDR3. CDR3 nucleotides: TGTGCCAGCAGCTTAGGACAGTGGTTTACCTACGAGCAGTACTTC. It specifies CASSLGQWFTYEQYF.

This clonotype was observed a handful of times. V usage is TRBV2 and J usage is TRBJ2-1; 8 bases map to TRBD2. V was pared by 11 bases and J by 8 bases, with 14 bases of the junction left unmatched. Germline CDR1 and CDR2: SNHLY and FYNNEI. The CDR3 extends over 14 amino acids. CDR3 bases: TGTGCCGGATTTCCCGGGACTAGTAAGGATGAGCAGTTCTTC. It encodes CAGFPGTSKDEQFF.

This clonotype came up many times. This sequence joins TRBV12-3 or TRBV12-4 and TRBJ1-5; 12 nucleotides agree with TRBD1. Trimming at V came to 6 bases and at J to 0 bases, leaving 15 bases not matched to a gene. The CDR3 extends over 20 amino acids. CDR3 sequence: CASSMIAGTGGFNSNQPQHF. CDR3 coding DNA: TGTGCCAGCAGCATGATTGCCGGGACAGGGGGCTTTAATAGCAATCAGCCCCAGCATTTT.

A note on this clonotype: Mismatch with germline at one junction end may stem from a read error. The J gene is TRBJ2-6, the V gene TRBV6-1; D might be TRBD1 (5 bases). Germline CDR1 reads MNHNS; CDR2 reads SASEGT. The CDR3 totals 14 residues. CDR3 region: CASSEKDGANVLTF. The CDR3 DNA is TGTGCCAGCAGTGAAAAAGATGGGGCCAACGTCCTAACTTTC.

This clonotype has at least ten counts. This chain links TRBV12-3 or TRBV12-4 with TRBJ2-2; 7 bases match TRBD1. CDR3 length equals 15 residues. The V gene end was trimmed by 6 bases and the J gene end by 3 bases; junction bases not matched to a gene: 7. The CDR3 DNA follows: TGTGCCAGCAGATACAGGGGTCGGGACACCGGGGAGCTGTTTTTT. Translation: CASRYRGRDTGELFF.

The gene calls are TRBV15 and TRBJ2-3, with TRBD2 matching 7 bases. Germline CDR1 and CDR2: LNHNV and YYDKDF (reference sequence). The CDR3 loop spans 16 amino acids. The J segment lost 2 bases and the V segment lost 0 bases, leaving 5 bases of the junction unmatched. CDR3 protein: CATSREGRGNTDTQYF. In DNA form, the CDR3 reads TGTGCCACCAGCAGAGAGGGGCGGGGGAACACAGATACGCAGTATTTT.

This clonotype was recorded many times. The CDR3 loop is CASSRTGTDIYEQYF. The DNA for the CDR3 is TGTGCCAGCAGCCGTACCGGGACAGACATCTACGAGCAGTACTTC. V and J are TRBV14 and TRBJ2-7; 7 bases line up with TRBD1. V dropped 4 bases and J dropped 3; count of bases not matched to a gene: 9. Germline CDR1 and CDR2: SGHDN and FVKESK. This CDR3 contains 15 residues.

The chain recombines TRBV24-1 with TRBJ2-1, with 10 positions matching TRBD2. This CDR3 region has 17 residues. Germline CDR1 KGHDR, CDR2 SFDVKD. V shed 2 bases and J 8 bases; nucleotides not matched to a gene: 11. The CDR3 is CATSDWDSSGGRDEQFF. CDR3 DNA sequence: TGTGCCACCAGTGATTGGGACTCTAGCGGGGGAAGAGATGAGCAGTTCTTC.

This clonotype was found a few times. The chain is built from TRBV7-3 and TRBJ2-3; 12 bases map to TRBD1. CDR1 and CDR2 (germline): SGHTA, FQGTGA. This CDR3 region has 15 residues. The junction had 2 bases not matched to a gene; V was cut back by 5 bases and J by 2 bases. DNA for the CDR3: TGTGCCAGCAGCCGGGGACAGGGGGCCACAGATACGCAGTATTTT. Translating gives CASSRGQGATDTQYF.

As to this clonotype: One base away lies a much larger clone, so this may be a sequencing read error. The chain recombines TRBV2 with TRBJ2-3; D is perhaps TRBD2 (6 bases). The V gene's germline CDR1 is SNHLY and CDR2 FYNNEI. This CDR3 has 17 residues. With 3 bases removed from V and 4 bases from J, the gap between germline ends came to 20 bases. CDR3: CASSDALSGVSSDTQYF. Here the CDR3 DNA reads TGTGCCAGCAGTGACGCCCTATCGGGAGTGTCGTCAGATACGCAGTATTTT.